This T cell receptor (beta chain) was sequenced during a study of CD8 T cells in Susac syndrome. Sequencing targeted TCR beta in T cells from blood (CD8+ and CD4+). When the RNA was reverse transcribed, random hexamers were used with an input of 0.5 to 1 ug. TCRdb itself ran the immunoSEQ multiplex PCR reads through MiXCR, one entry per CDR3 protein. The profile covers 140,000 to 150,000 distinct CDR3 sequences, with approximately 93% appearing a single time and over 0.07% taken by the ten largest. Germline V gene lookup returns CDR1 DFQATT and CDR2 SNEGSKA (reference sequence). V lost 3 bases to trimming and J lost 3 bases, with 10 bases between them. The CDR3 is 13 residues long.

Sequenced sample: CD4+ T cells from PBMCs. The chain recombines TRBV20-1 with TRBJ2-3, with D possibly matching TRBD1 (5 bases). This receptor was obtained from a human donor in good health. CDR3 bases: TGCAGTGCTAGGGGCCAGGGAACAGATACGCAGTATTTT. Translating gives CSARGQGTDTQYF.